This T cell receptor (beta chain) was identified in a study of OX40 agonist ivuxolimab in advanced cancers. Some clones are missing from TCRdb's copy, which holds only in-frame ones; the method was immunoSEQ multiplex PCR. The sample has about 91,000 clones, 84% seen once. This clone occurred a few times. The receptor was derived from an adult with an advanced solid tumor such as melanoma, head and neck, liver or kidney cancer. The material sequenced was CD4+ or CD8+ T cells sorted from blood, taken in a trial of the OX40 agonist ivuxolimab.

The CDR3 DNA reads as TGTGCCAGCTCACCAAGCAACCAAAGAGTGGATACGCAGTATTTT. It yields the protein CASSPSNQRVDTQYF. The rearrangement joins TRBV18 to TRBJ2-3; no clear D gene. The germline V gene encodes CDR1 KGHSH and CDR2 LQKENI. The V end was cut by 2 bases, the J end by 6 bases, with 15 bases between. The CDR3 runs to 15 residues.